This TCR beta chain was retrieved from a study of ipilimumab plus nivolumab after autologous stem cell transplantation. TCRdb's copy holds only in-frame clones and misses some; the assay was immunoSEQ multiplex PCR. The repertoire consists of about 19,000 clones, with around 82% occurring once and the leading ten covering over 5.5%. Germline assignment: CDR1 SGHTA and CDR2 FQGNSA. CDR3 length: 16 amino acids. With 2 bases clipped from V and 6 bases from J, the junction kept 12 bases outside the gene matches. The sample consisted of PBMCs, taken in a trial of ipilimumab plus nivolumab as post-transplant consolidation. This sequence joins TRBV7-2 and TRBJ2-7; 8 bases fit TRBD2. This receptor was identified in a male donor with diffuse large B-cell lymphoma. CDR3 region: CASSLNGGASGGEQYF. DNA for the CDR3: TGTGCCAGCAGCTTAAACGGGGGGGCATCAGGAGGCGAGCAGTACTTC.